The 32 T cell receptor beta chains given below trace back to one sample, sequenced in a study of shared clonotypes between healthy human individuals. TCRdb keeps only in-frame clones here, not all; method: immunoSEQ multiplex PCR. This sample has around 510,000 clones, with around 76% found just once. Material: PBMCs. The receptor source for this set is a woman between 40 and 50 years old in good health. Some clones in this sample may be carry-over from other donors' samples.

The chain links TRBV5-1 to TRBJ1-4, with a weak D call TRBD1 (5 bases). Germline values: CDR1 SGHRS, CDR2 YFSETQ. V lost 0 bases to trimming and J lost 10 bases, with 13 bases between them. There are 14 residues in the CDR3. This CDR3 is CASSLDFAGSKLFF. CDR3 in DNA: TGCGCCAGCAGCTTGGATTTTGCAGGGTCAAAACTGTTTTTT. The complete variable domain, with remaining parts taken from reference TRBV5-1 and TRBJ1-4, reads KAGVTQTPRYLIKTRGQQVTLSCSPISGHRSVSWYQQTPGQGLQFLFEYFSETQRNKGNFPGRFSGRQFSNSRSEMNVSTLELGDSALYLCASSLDFAGSKLFFGSGTQLSVL.

This clone showed up just a few times. The gene calls are TRBV14 and TRBJ2-4; D ambiguous. This CDR3 has 13 residues. V was cut by 4 bases and J by 7 bases, with 11 bases left in between. Per germline, CDR1 SGHDN and CDR2 FVKESK. The CDR3, as DNA: TGTGCCAGCAGCCGGGATATGGCGAACATTCAGTACTTC. Its translation: CASSRDMANIQYF.

The V gene is TRBV11-2, the J gene TRBJ2-5, with D unclear. V was cut by 1 base and J by 5 bases, with 11 bases left in between. Germline CDR1 and CDR2: SGHAT and FQNNGV. The CDR3 extends over 14 amino acids. The CDR3 region has the DNA TGTGCCAGCAGCTTAGCTAGGACCCCCGAGACCCAGTACTTC. Protein sequence: CASSLARTPETQYF.

The chain employs TRBV11-2 and TRBJ2-2; 9 bases are a match to TRBD2. Germline trimming cut 1 base from V and 5 bases from J; bases unmatched to any gene: 8. The CDR3 loop spans 17 amino acids. Germline V gene data show CDR1 as SGHAT and CDR2 as FQNNGV. CDR3 nucleotide sequence: TGTGCCAGCAGCTTAGGTGTGACTAGCGGCCGGACCGGGGAGCTGTTTTTT. Its protein product is CASSLGVTSGRTGELFF.

Worth noting for this clone: A far larger clone is just one base off, so this is likely a read error. The CDR3, as DNA: TGTGCCAGCAGTGCCCTAGTGGGAGAAACAGATACGCAGTATTTT. Protein product: CASSALVGETDTQYF. The chain links TRBV6-4 to TRBJ2-3; maybe TRBD2 (5 bases). The length of the CDR3 is 15 residues. V lost 4 bases, J lost 3 bases, and 14 bases lay in between. CDR1 and CDR2 from the germline V gene are MRHNA and SNTAGT.

The chain employs TRBV5-4 and TRBJ2-2, with a tentative D call TRBD1 (5 bases). The germline gives CDR1 SGHNT, CDR2 YYREEE (reference sequence). V was shortened by 3 bases and J by 6 bases, with 12 bases between the two germline ends. This CDR3 is built from 14 residues. The CDR3 region has the DNA TGTGCCAGCAGCTCCTACAGGTCTTCCGGGGAGCTGTTTTTT. Translating gives CASSSYRSSGELFF. The full variable domain, with the rest looked up from reference TRBV5-4 and TRBJ2-2, is ETGVTQSPTHLIKTRGQQVTLRCSSQSGHNTVSWYQQALGQGPQFIFQYYREEENGRGNFPPRFSGLQFPNYSSELNVNALELDDSALYLCASSSYRSSGELFFGEGSRLTVL.

V gene TRBV11-2 combines with J gene TRBJ2-7, with no clear D. The length of the CDR3 is 11 residues. Deletions cut 7 bases from V and 2 bases from J, with 6 bases between. Germline assignment: CDR1 SGHAT and CDR2 FQNNGV. The CDR3 DNA reads TGTGCCAGCAAGGAAACCTACGAGCAGTACTTC. Its translation: CASKETYEQYF.

This clone appeared a few times. A far larger clone lies a single base away; this is likely a read error. The identical CDR3 is also encoded by other nucleotide sequences in the sample. The CDR3 sequence: CASSRTDQPQHF. The CDR3 DNA follows: TGTGCCAGCAGCCGGACTGATCAGCCTCAGCATTTT. The V and J genes are TRBV7-9 and TRBJ1-5; D uncertain. The CDR3 covers 12 residues. Germline CDR1 is SEHNR and CDR2 is FQNEAQ (reference sequence).

Remarks on this clone: This likely reflects a read error, since a far larger clone is one base away. Other DNA sequences from this sample encode an identical CDR3 as well. V and J are TRBV30 and TRBJ2-7, with 7 bases fitting TRBD2. This CDR3 region has 15 residues. Germline-derived CDR1 and CDR2 are GTSNPN and SVGIG (reference sequence). The junction had 8 bases not matched to a gene; V was cut back by 1 base and J by 2 bases. The CDR3 loop reads CAWSGQAGVAYEQYF. DNA for the CDR3: TGTGCCTGGAGTGGCCAGGCGGGAGTTGCCTACGAGCAGTACTTC.

The chain uses TRBV11-2 and TRBJ2-2; no clear D. With 6 bases removed from V and 4 bases from J, the gap between germline ends came to 9 bases. CDR1 and CDR2 from the germline V gene are SGHAT and FQNNGV. The CDR3 covers 13 residues. As DNA, the CDR3 is TGTGCCAGCAGATATGTGGGCACCGGGGAGCTGTTTTTT. Its translation is CASRYVGTGELFF. The full variable domain, completed using reference TRBV11-2 and TRBJ2-2, is EAGVAQSPRYKIIEKRQSVAFWCNPISGHATLYWYQQILGQGPKLLIQFQNNGVVDDSQLPKDRFSAERLKGVDSTLKIQPAKLEDSAVYLCASRYVGTGELFFGEGSRLTVL.

The J gene is TRBJ1-2, the V gene TRBV7-2; no firm D call. Germline loops: CDR1 SGHTA, CDR2 FQGNSA. This CDR3 is built from 13 residues. The V end lost 5 bases, the J end lost 8 bases, and 15 bases lay between the germline ends. CDR3 DNA sequence: TGTGCCAGCAGCCCGAGGGCAGGTGGAGGCTACACCTTC. Translating gives CASSPRAGGGYTF.

V gene TRBV16 combines with J gene TRBJ1-1, with 7 bases that match TRBD1. Trimming cost V 3 bases and J 5 bases; bases outside gene matches: 21. CDR1 is KGHSY and CDR2 is FQNENV in the germline V gene. CDR3 length: 19 residues. The DNA for the CDR3 is TGTGCCAGCAGCCATTTCTCGACAGGGACGAGGCGACGGGAGACTGAAGCTTTCTTT. Amino acids: CASSHFSTGTRRRETEAFF.

J is TRBJ2-5 and V is TRBV4-1; unclear D gene. The CDR3 sequence is 11 residues long. Trimming took off 3 bases at V and 7 bases at J, with 6 bases between the two ends. Germline lookup yields CDR1 MGHRA and CDR2 YSYEKL. As DNA, the CDR3 is TGCGCCAGCAGCCACTCGGGGACCCAGTACTTC. Protein sequence: CASSHSGTQYF.

This clone was counted a single time. Here the CDR3 reads CASSQDQALAGGDTQYF. In DNA form, the CDR3 reads TGCGCCAGCAGCCAAGATCAGGCCTTAGCGGGAGGGGATACGCAGTATTTT. J is TRBJ2-3 and V is TRBV4-1, with 11 bases identical to TRBD2. Germline V CDR1 and CDR2: MGHRA, YSYEKL. V shed 0 bases, J shed 6 bases, and the junction held 8 bases outside the gene matches. The CDR3 runs to 17 residues.

In this sample, this clone turned up once. The rearrangement joins TRBV30 to TRBJ2-5, with a weak D call TRBD1 (5 bases). The ends were cut back, 2 bases at V and 2 bases at J, with 9 bases in the middle. Germline CDR1 and CDR2: GTSNPN and SVGIG (reference sequence). The CDR3 totals 13 residues. CDR3 nucleotide sequence: TGTGCCTGGAGTCCAGGGTTACAAGAGACCCAGTACTTC. Protein product: CAWSPGLQETQYF.

The chain links TRBV11-2 to TRBJ2-3; maybe TRBD2 (6 bases). The CDR3 is 13 amino acids. From germline, CDR1 is SGHAT and CDR2 FQNNGV. V dropped 8 bases and J dropped 8 bases, with 17 bases sitting between them. The CDR3 DNA reads TGTGCCAGCGGCAGGGCAGAAGCGGGTACGCAGTATTTT. Its translation is CASGRAEAGTQYF.

This CDR3 reads CASSLGTSVGETQYF. In DNA, the CDR3 is TGTGCCAGCAGCTTAGGGACTAGTGTCGGAGAGACCCAGTACTTC. The chain joins TRBV7-9 to TRBJ2-5; 7 positions match TRBD2. V was pared by 1 base and J by 4 bases, with 6 bases of the junction left unmatched. The CDR3 covers 15 residues. Germline CDR1 SEHNR, CDR2 FQNEAQ (reference sequence).

This chain connects TRBV29-1 to TRBJ2-1, with 7 bases fitting TRBD1. CDR1 SQVTM and CDR2 ANQGSEA come from the germline V gene. This CDR3 comprises 13 residues. Trimming took 6 bases from V and 5 from J; bases not matched to a gene: 7. CDR3 in DNA: TGCAGCGTACGCCGGGACAGACACAATGAGCAGTTCTTC. Translated, it gives CSVRRDRHNEQFF.

This clone came up a few times. The chain carries TRBV2 and TRBJ1-1; D perhaps matches TRBD1 (6 bases). Germline V gene data show CDR1 as SNHLY and CDR2 as FYNNEI. CDR3 size: 13 residues. V was clipped by 6 bases and J by 7 bases, with 15 bases between them. The chain's CDR3 is CASSLTGIGEAFF. Written as DNA, the CDR3 is TGTGCCAGCAGCCTTACAGGGATAGGTGAAGCTTTCTTT.

On this clone itself: This CDR3 is also generated by other DNA sequences in the sample. The rearrangement uses TRBV5-1 and TRBJ2-1; D ambiguous. Germline V gives CDR1 SGHRS, CDR2 YFSETQ. This CDR3 is built from 16 residues. Deletions cut 0 bases from V and 0 bases from J, with 10 bases between. DNA of the CDR3: TGCGCCAGCAGCTTGGGTACCAGTGGCTCCTACAATGAGCAGTTCTTC. Amino acid sequence: CASSLGTSGSYNEQFF. Complete variable domain (other parts from reference TRBV5-1 and TRBJ2-1): KAGVTQTPRYLIKTRGQQVTLSCSPISGHRSVSWYQQTPGQGLQFLFEYFSETQRNKGNFPGRFSGRQFSNSRSEMNVSTLELGDSALYLCASSLGTSGSYNEQFFGPGTRLTVL.

This clone was found a few times. The chain uses TRBV7-2 and TRBJ2-1; TRBD2 agrees at 7 bases. The trim removed 1 base at V and 4 bases at J, leaving 10 bases unmatched. This CDR3 comprises 17 residues. The V gene's germline CDR1 is SGHTA and CDR2 FQGNSA. The CDR3 DNA reads as TGTGCCAGCAGCTTAGTGGGCCCGGGAGGATCGTACAATGAGCAGTTCTTC. It codes for CASSLVGPGGSYNEQFF.

Concerning this clone itself: Since a far larger clone is one base different, this is likely a read error. This sequence joins TRBV7-9 and TRBJ2-7, with 9 positions matching TRBD2. The CDR3 loop spans 15 amino acids. Germline CDR1 is SEHNR and CDR2 is FQNEAQ (reference sequence). V lost 0 bases and J lost 3; bases outside the gene matches: 3. CDR3 in DNA: TGTGCCAGCAGCTTAGCAGTGACTAGCGGCTACGAGCAGTACTTC. It specifies CASSLAVTSGYEQYF.

The rearrangement joins TRBV9 to TRBJ1-1, with 7 positions matching TRBD1. The germline gives CDR1 SGDLS, CDR2 YYNGEE. The CDR3 is 14 residues long. V shed 4 bases, J shed 1 base, and the junction held 4 bases outside the gene matches. CDR3 DNA: TGTGCCAGCAGCTTCGGACAGGAGAACACTGAAGCTTTCTTT. Its protein product is CASSFGQENTEAFF.

This CDR3 reads CASTRDITTDTQYF. In DNA form, the CDR3 reads TGTGCCAGCACCCGGGACATTACGACAGATACGCAGTATTTT. The genes are TRBV7-2 and TRBJ2-3; weak D call: TRBD1 (6 bases). Germline V gene data show CDR1 as SGHTA and CDR2 as FQGNSA. The V end lost 7 bases, the J end lost 3 bases, and 14 bases lay between the germline ends. This CDR3 spans 14 amino acids.

In regard to this clone: A much larger clone lies a single base off, so this may be a read error. The chain uses TRBV7-9 and TRBJ2-5; D remains ambiguous. V gave up 5 bases and J gave up 3 bases, with 1 base separating them. Germline V gene data show CDR1 as SEHNR and CDR2 as FQNEAQ (reference sequence). The CDR3 is 10 residues long. The CDR3 coding sequence is TGTGCCAGCAGCAAAGAGACCCAGTACTTC. Residues: CASSKETQYF.

The chain joins TRBV18 to TRBJ2-5; TRBD2 aligns across 13 bases. Germline V lookup: CDR1 KGHSH, CDR2 LQKENI. This CDR3 is 15 amino acids long. V lost 6 bases to trimming and J lost 5 bases; unmatched junction nucleotides: 6. The CDR3 sequence: CASSPGLAGSETQYF. The CDR3 DNA is TGTGCCAGCTCGCCGGGACTAGCGGGAAGTGAGACCCAGTACTTC.

The chain combines TRBV15 with TRBJ2-7; 7 bases match TRBD2. This CDR3 region has 15 residues. V dropped 2 bases and J dropped 4; count of bases not matched to a gene: 8. Per germline, CDR1 LNHNV and CDR2 YYDKDF (reference sequence). The CDR3, as DNA: TGTGCCACCAGCAGAAAGGGCGGGAGCGGGTACGAGCAGTACTTC. Translating it yields CATSRKGGSGYEQYF.

This clone appeared a single time. CDR3 sequence (DNA): TGTGCCAGCAGCCCTGACAGGGGGCGCTTCTCCTACGAGCAGTACTTC. This encodes CASSPDRGRFSYEQYF. The chain is built from TRBV27 and TRBJ2-7, with TRBD1 identical over 10 bases. Trimming removed 6 bases from V and 0 bases from J; junction bases left unmatched: 8. Per the germline V gene, CDR1 is MNHEY and CDR2 is SMNVEV (reference sequence). The CDR3 spans 16 residues.

This chain connects TRBV7-2 to TRBJ2-7; D is unresolved. Germline CDR1 reads SGHTA; CDR2 reads FQGNSA. This CDR3 spans 15 amino acids. V was shortened by 3 bases and J by 7 bases, with 19 bases between the two germline ends. The CDR3 loop reads CASSFYSAPRREQYF. CDR3 DNA sequence: TGTGCCAGCAGCTTTTACTCCGCCCCCCGGCGAGAGCAGTACTTC.

This clone was counted a few times. The V gene is TRBV11-2, the J gene TRBJ2-7; maybe TRBD2 (5 bases). The CDR3 contains 16 residues. Germline values: CDR1 SGHAT, CDR2 FQNNGV. Deletions cut 4 bases from V and 4 bases from J, with 20 bases between. CDR3 DNA sequence: TGTGCCAGCAGCTCCTTGATAGCCCGAACTAGGTACGAGCAGTACTTC. It yields the protein CASSSLIARTRYEQYF.

The V and J genes are TRBV27 and TRBJ2-2, with 9 bases fitting TRBD1. Germline CDR1 MNHEY, CDR2 SMNVEV (reference sequence). Unmatched junction bases numbered 8, after V lost 2 bases and J lost 1 base. This CDR3 contains 18 residues. The CDR3 region has the DNA TGTGCCAGCAGTTTACTTGGGCCGGGACAGGGGAACACCGGGGAGCTGTTTTTT. Residues: CASSLLGPGQGNTGELFF.

The chain joins TRBV7-2 to TRBJ2-3, with TRBD2 matching 8 bases. V was pared by 2 bases and J by 4 bases, with 8 bases of the junction left unmatched. The CDR3 has 16 amino acids. Germline V gene lookup returns CDR1 SGHTA and CDR2 FQGNSA. In nucleotides, the CDR3 is TGTGCCAGCAGCTTAACTAGCGGAGTTGCCGCAGATACGCAGTATTTT. This sequence encodes CASSLTSGVAADTQYF.